Listed below are T cell receptor beta chains from one sample, sequenced in a study of cytomegalovirus exposure and HLA in healthy donors. Here immunoSEQ multiplex PCR was the method, and the copy in TCRdb shows in-frame clones only, minus some. Of about 140,000 clones listed, approximately 61% are singletons. The sample comprised PBMCs. These receptor sequences come from a human donor in good health. Both conserved end residues are part of each CDR3. A D gene is named only where the DNA matches it firmly. Size tells how often a clone was seen (once, few, many) or the class of an expanded clone, and some rows leave it out.

size	D	V	J	length	CDR3	DNA
NA	NA	TRBV18	TRBJ2-2	16	CASSPRVGAEAGELFF	TGTGCCAGCTCACCACGAGTGGGGGCTGAGGCCGGGGAGCTGTTTTTC
NA	NA	TRBV27	TRBJ2-7	14	CASSLARASYEQYF	TGTGCCAGCAGTTTAGCCAGGGCCTCCTACGAGCAGTACTTC
NA	NA	TRBV27	TRBJ2-3	13	CASSRGTTDTQYF	TGTGCCAGCAGTCGCGGGACGACAGATACGCAGTATTTT
NA	NA	TRBV10-2	TRBJ2-2	13	CASSGGFTGELFF	TGCGCCAGCAGTGGAGGATTCACCGGGGAGCTGTTTTTT
few	NA	TRBV10-3	TRBJ1-1	14	CAISGEGADTEAFF	TGTGCCATCAGTGGGGAGGGCGCGGACACTGAAGCTTTCTTT
NA	NA	TRBV5-1	TRBJ2-7	16	CASSSDAPTGRYEQYF	TGCGCCAGCAGCTCGGATGCGCCGACAGGTCGGTACGAGCAGTACTTC
NA	NA	TRBV28	TRBJ1-1	13	CASSLQTRTEAFF	TGTGCCAGCAGTTTACAAACGAGGACTGAAGCTTTCTTT
NA	NA	TRBV19	TRBJ1-2	13	CASSIDYQGGYTF	TGTGCCAGTAGTATAGATTACCAGGGAGGCTACACCTTC
NA	TRBD1	TRBV6-6	TRBJ2-7	15	CASSLGQLYSYEQYF	TGTGCCAGCAGCCTGGGACAGCTCTATTCCTACGAGCAGTACTTC
NA	NA	TRBV28	TRBJ1-2	12	CASKGVGYGYTF	TGTGCCAGCAAGGGGGTAGGCTATGGCTACACCTTC
NA	TRBD2	TRBV6-5	TRBJ2-1	15	CASSTGTSGRNEQFF	TGTGCCAGCAGTACCGGGACTAGCGGGAGAAATGAGCAGTTCTTC
NA	TRBD2	TRBV6-5	TRBJ2-1	15	CASGSSGSSYNEQFF	TGTGCCAGCGGTTCTAGCGGCAGCTCCTACAATGAGCAGTTCTTC
NA	TRBD2	TRBV4-2	TRBJ2-1	18	CASSQDPSGSGNLNEQFF	TGTGCCAGCAGCCAAGACCCCAGCGGGAGTGGTAATCTCAATGAGCAGTTCTTC
NA	TRBD1	TRBV25-1	TRBJ2-2	14	CASSLDRLTGELFF	TGTGCCAGCAGCCTGGACAGGCTCACCGGGGAGCTGTTTTTT
NA	NA	TRBV18	TRBJ1-2	14	CASSPFQGMEGYTF	TGTGCCAGCTCACCATTTCAGGGGATGGAGGGCTACACCTTC
NA	TRBD1	TRBV5-1	TRBJ2-7	14	CASSLRQGLNEQYF	TGCGCCAGCAGCTTACGACAGGGGCTTAACGAGCAGTACTTC
NA	TRBD1	TRBV4-1	TRBJ1-3	16	CASRRTGNRGGNTIYF	TGCGCCAGCAGACGGACAGGGAACAGAGGTGGAAACACCATATATTTT
NA	TRBD2	TRBV5-1	TRBJ2-5	16	CASSPGTSGGMETQYF	TGCGCCAGCAGCCCCGGGACTAGCGGGGGGATGGAGACCCAGTACTTC
NA	NA	TRBV21-1	TRBJ2-2	19	CASSEIWGDFGSGIGELFF	NA
few	TRBD2	TRBV4-1	TRBJ2-1	16	CASSQEGTSGYNEQFF	TGCGCCAGCAGCCAAGAAGGGACTAGCGGTTACAATGAGCAGTTCTTC
NA	NA	TRBV6-5	TRBJ2-3	14	CASSDRWSTDTQYF	TGTGCCAGCAGTGACAGGTGGAGCACAGATACGCAGTATTTT
NA	NA	TRBV5-8	TRBJ1-5	16	CASKIGSSRGNQPQHF	TGTGCCAGCAAGATTGGGTCAAGCAGGGGCAATCAGCCCCAGCATTTT
NA	NA	TRBV5-1	TRBJ1-4	14	CASSLVQGREKLFF	TGCGCCAGCAGCTTGGTCCAGGGCCGTGAAAAACTGTTTTTT
few	TRBD2	TRBV6-6	TRBJ2-2	15	CASSYWGGEAGELFF	TGTGCCAGCAGTTACTGGGGAGGGGAGGCCGGGGAGCTGTTTTTT
NA	NA	TRBV4-1	TRBJ1-5	19	CASSQVEQRTIFSNQPQHF	TGCGCCAGCAGCCAAGTAGAGCAGCGTACGATATTTAGCAATCAGCCCCAGCATTTT
NA	TRBD2	TRBV18	TRBJ2-7	17	CASSPPNLKRDGDEQYF	TGTGCCAGCTCACCACCCAACCTTAAGCGGGATGGGGACGAGCAGTACTTC
NA	TRBD1	TRBV5-1	TRBJ2-7	13	CASSTQGAYEQYF	TGCGCCAGCAGCACCCAGGGGGCATACGAGCAGTACTTC
NA	TRBD2	TRBV18	TRBJ2-5	15	CASSPGLAGRETQYF	TGTGCCAGCTCACCTGGACTAGCGGGTCGAGAGACCCAGTACTTC
NA	NA	TRBV28	TRBJ1-5	16	CASSLWGQNSNQPQHF	TGTGCCAGCAGTTTGTGGGGACAAAATAGCAATCAGCCCCAGCATTTT
NA	TRBD2	TRBV5-6	TRBJ2-1	15	CASRGTSGELDEQFF	TGTGCCAGCAGGGGGACTAGCGGTGAGTTGGATGAGCAGTTCTTC
few	TRBD1	TRBV28	TRBJ2-7	14	CASRRQGLPYEQYF	TGTGCCAGCAGGAGACAGGGCCTACCCTACGAGCAGTACTTC
NA	NA	TRBV7-2	TRBJ2-3	15	CASSLDGKGADTQYF	TGTGCCAGCAGCTTAGACGGGAAGGGTGCAGATACGCAGTATTTT
few	NA	TRBV10-3	TRBJ2-7	14	CAISEGPNREEQYF	TGTGCCATCAGTGAAGGCCCAAACCGGGAGGAGCAGTACTTC
few	NA	TRBV7-2	TRBJ2-7	13	CASSLERAWEQYF	TGTGCCAGCAGCTTAGAGCGCGCGTGGGAGCAGTACTTC
NA	NA	TRBV11-2	TRBJ1-1	15	CASSLVSGSNTEAFF	TGTGCCAGCAGCTTAGTTTCAGGGTCGAACACTGAAGCTTTCTTT
NA	NA	TRBV6-4	TRBJ2-2	14	CASRLQGNTGELFF	TGTGCCAGCAGATTACAGGGGAACACCGGGGAGCTGTTTTTT
NA	TRBD2	TRBV5-1	TRBJ2-2	16	CASSRTSGSTTGELFF	TGCGCCAGCAGTCGGACTAGCGGGAGTACAACCGGGGAGCTGTTTTTT
few	TRBD1	TRBV13	TRBJ1-4	16	CASSDARTGLSEKLFF	TGTGCCAGCAGCGACGCTAGGACAGGGCTTAGCGAAAAACTGTTTTTT
NA	NA	TRBV12-5	TRBJ2-5	14	CASGLAGGQETQYF	TGTGCTAGTGGTTTGGCTGGAGGCCAAGAGACCCAGTACTTC
few	TRBD2	TRBV5-4	TRBJ2-3	16	CASSLDTSATPVTQYF	TGTGCCAGCAGCTTGGATACTAGCGCTACCCCCGTTACGCAGTATTTT
NA	TRBD2	TRBV7-9	TRBJ2-3	16	CASSPPRGGATDTQYF	TGTGCCAGCAGCCCCCCCCGGGGGGGCGCGACAGATACGCAGTATTTT
few	NA	TRBV6-5	TRBJ2-1	14	CASKRTSSYNEQFF	TGTGCCAGCAAACGGACAAGCTCCTACAATGAGCAGTTCTTC
NA	NA	TRBV19	TRBJ1-5	15	CASSIKGDGNQPQHF	TGTGCCAGTAGTATCAAGGGAGACGGGAATCAGCCCCAGCATTTT
NA	TRBD1	TRBV11-3	TRBJ2-2	16	CASSPPDRVRTGELFF	TGTGCCAGCAGCCCCCCTGACAGGGTTAGGACCGGGGAGCTGTTTTTT
once	NA	TRBV18	TRBJ2-7	17	CASSPQPDRWRTYEQYF	TGTGCCAGCTCACCACAACCAGACAGGTGGCGGACCTACGAGCAGTACTTC
few	NA	TRBV6-1	TRBJ2-3	11	CASTRTDTQYF	TGTGCCAGTACTCGCACAGATACGCAGTATTTT
NA	NA	TRBV2	TRBJ2-2	15	CASRAGNYDTGELFF	TGTGCCAGCAGAGCCGGGAACTATGACACCGGGGAGCTGTTTTTT
NA	TRBD2	TRBV11-1	TRBJ2-7	19	CASSSTRQGELAGAYEQYF	TGTGCCAGCAGCTCAACCCGACAGGGGGAACTAGCGGGAGCCTACGAGCAGTACTTC
few	NA	TRBV15	TRBJ1-1	13	CATSRPLGAEAFF	TGTGCCACCAGCAGACCGTTAGGGGCTGAAGCTTTCTTT
NA	TRBD1	TRBV29-1	TRBJ1-1	13	CSVGGQGNAEAFF	TGCAGCGTTGGAGGACAGGGGAACGCTGAAGCTTTCTTT
NA	TRBD2	TRBV2	TRBJ2-5	14	CASRRLAGQETQYF	TGTGCCAGCAGGAGACTAGCGGGGCAAGAGACCCAGTACTTC